These 32 T cell receptor beta chains came from one sample sequenced in a study of blood T cell repertoires in COVID-19. The data were produced by immunoSEQ multiplex PCR, yet TCRdb's version contains in-frame clones alone and is incomplete. This table has 310,000 or so clones, approximately 91% appearing once. The sample consisted of peripheral blood. These TCRs come from a woman between 25 and 40 years old with COVID-19, enrolled during active disease.

The chain combines TRBV4-2 with TRBJ2-6; TRBD2 might be the D (5 bases). Trimming took off 0 bases at V and 3 bases at J, with 12 bases between the two ends. This CDR3 has 17 residues. Germline-derived CDR1 and CDR2 are LGHNA and YNFKEQ. CDR3 nucleotide sequence: TGTGCCAGCAGCCAAGAAGGTGGAGGAGGTGGGGCCAACGTCCTGACTTTC. Its protein is CASSQEGGGGGANVLTF.

The chain joins TRBV7-8 to TRBJ2-5; TRBD2 aligns across 7 bases. The CDR3 has 14 amino acids. The germline CDR1 and CDR2 sequences are SGHVS and FQNEAQ. V lost 2 bases and J lost 0; bases outside the gene matches: 0. Written as DNA, the CDR3 is TGTGCCAGCAGCTTACTAGCGGACCAAGAGACCCAGTACTTC. It codes for CASSLLADQETQYF.

This chain links TRBV28 with TRBJ2-5, with 12 bases lining up with TRBD2. V was pared by 3 bases and J by 2 bases, with 10 bases of the junction left unmatched. The CDR3 runs to 18 residues. CDR1 is MDHEN, CDR2 SYDVKM, per germline. The CDR3 DNA reads TGTGCCAGCAGTTTTTCCGGGACTAGCGGGTCCCTACAAGAGACCCAGTACTTC. Its protein product is CASSFSGTSGSLQETQYF.

The V call is TRBV10-3, the J call TRBJ2-3, with 10 bases fitting TRBD1. The V and J ends lost 6 bases and 4 bases, in that order; junction bases with no gene match: 4. Germline V gene lookup returns CDR1 ENHRY and CDR2 SYGVKD. This CDR3 is built from 14 residues. The CDR3 region has the DNA TGTGCCATCAGGTCCGGGACAGGGGCAGATACGCAGTATTTT. Residues: CAIRSGTGADTQYF.

The chain is built from TRBV2 and TRBJ2-3; D gene unclear. Germline-derived CDR1 and CDR2 are SNHLY and FYNNEI. The length of the CDR3 is 11 residues. Deletions cut 6 bases from V and 9 bases from J, with 10 bases between. The CDR3 bases are TGTGCCAGCAGCTCTGTCGGGACGCAGTATTTT. It translates to CASSSVGTQYF. Together with reference TRBV2 and TRBJ2-3, the CDR3 gives the full variable domain: EPEVTQTPSHQVTQMGQEVILRCVPISNHLYFYWYRQILGQKVEFLVSFYNNEISEKSEIFDDQFSVERPDGSNFTLKIRSTKLEDSAMYFCASSSVGTQYFGPGTRLTVL.

The J gene is TRBJ2-7, the V gene TRBV11-1, with 7 bases identical to TRBD1. The CDR3 loop spans 15 amino acids. In germline, CDR1 is SGHAT, CDR2 FQDESV (reference sequence). V was clipped by 4 bases and J by 3 bases; unmatched bases: 9. This chain's CDR3 is CASSSDREVVYEQYF. The CDR3 DNA reads TGTGCCAGCAGCTCCGACAGGGAAGTCGTCTACGAGCAGTACTTC.

The rearrangement joins TRBV6-5 to TRBJ2-1; D possibly corresponds to TRBD1 (5 bases). This CDR3 comprises 13 residues. With 6 bases removed from V and 5 bases from J, the gap between germline ends came to 11 bases. CDR1 is MNHEY and CDR2 is SVGAGI in the germline V gene. Here the CDR3 DNA reads TGTGCCAGCAGCCCGCCAGGGCACAATGAGCAGTTCTTC. It is translated as CASSPPGHNEQFF.

This clone was seen once. This chain's CDR3 is CASSQQREGRNEQFF. In DNA form, the CDR3 reads TGTGCCAGCAGCCAGCAGCGGGAGGGTCGGAATGAGCAGTTCTTC. The J gene is TRBJ2-1, the V gene TRBV5-4, with 10 bases lining up with TRBD2. V trimming: 4 bases; J trimming: 7 bases; junction bases outside the gene matches: 8. The CDR3 length is 15 residues. The germline V gene encodes CDR1 SGHNT and CDR2 YYREEE (reference sequence).

Regarding this clone: No DNA is shown, since the ends of the CDR3 on it are uncertain; the CDR3 is the one TCRdb lists. This chain uses TRBV27 with TRBJ2-7; the table assigns TRBD2, which was not confirmed against the DNA. Germline CDR1 reads MNHEY; CDR2 reads SMNVEV (reference sequence). The CDR3 is 18 residues long, counting both termini. CDR3 region: CASSLFLSRGGFSYEQYF.

The chain combines TRBV15 with TRBJ2-7; 9 bases are shared with TRBD1. Trimming cost V 0 bases and J 5 bases; bases outside gene matches: 14. CDR3 length: 18 amino acids. Germline CDR1 reads LNHNV; CDR2 reads YYDKDF (reference sequence). The CDR3 protein is CATSREAPGTGIFDEQYF. The CDR3 DNA follows: TGTGCCACCAGCAGAGAGGCCCCCGGGACAGGGATTTTCGACGAGCAGTACTTC.

The J gene is TRBJ2-7, the V gene TRBV5-4, with D possibly TRBD1 on 5 matching bases. V dropped 5 bases and J dropped 6 bases, with 12 bases sitting between them. This CDR3 has 12 residues. Germline CDR1 SGHNT, CDR2 YYREEE (reference sequence). Written as DNA, the CDR3 is TGTGCCAGCAGTTCATACAGGAGCGAGCAGTACTTC. This translates into CASSSYRSEQYF. Drawing the rest from reference TRBV5-4 and TRBJ2-7, the complete variable domain is ETGVTQSPTHLIKTRGQQVTLRCSSQSGHNTVSWYQQALGQGPQFIFQYYREEENGRGNFPPRFSGLQFPNYSSELNVNALELDDSALYLCASSSYRSEQYFGPGTRLTVT.

This clone occurred a few times. The chain has TRBV3-1 (or the pseudogene TRBV3-2) and TRBJ1-6; tentative D call: TRBD1 (6 bases). CDR1 and CDR2 from the germline V gene are LGHDT and YNNKEL (reference sequence). Trimming left V 1 base short and J 9 bases short, with 10 bases between. This CDR3 is 14 amino acids long. The DNA of the CDR3 is TGTGCCAGCAGCCAAGGCCAGGACAGTTCACCCCTCCACTTT. It is translated as CASSQGQDSSPLHF.

This sequence joins TRBV2 and TRBJ1-1, with TRBD1 matching 7 bases. The CDR3 extends over 12 amino acids. CDR1 SNHLY and CDR2 FYNNEI come from the germline V gene. The ends lost 6 bases at V and 14 bases at J; junction bases unmatched: 12. The CDR3 DNA reads TGTGCCAGCAGCACTATACCGGGACAGAGGTTCTTT. This gives the protein CASSTIPGQRFF.

The rearrangement uses TRBV27 and TRBJ1-1, with 7 bases identical to TRBD1. There are 14 residues in the CDR3. The V segment lost 7 bases and the J segment 7 bases; nucleotides outside the gene matches: 12. Germline V gene data show CDR1 as MNHEY and CDR2 as SMNVEV (reference sequence). The CDR3 here is CASKMAPRGFEAFF. In DNA form, the CDR3 reads TGTGCCAGCAAGATGGCACCCAGGGGGTTTGAAGCTTTCTTT.

V usage is TRBV5-4 and J usage is TRBJ2-7; TRBD1 matches 10 bases. This CDR3 comprises 15 residues. J was trimmed by 5 bases and V by 9 bases; bases with no gene match: 14. The V gene's germline CDR1 is SGHNT and CDR2 YYREEE (reference sequence). CDR3 DNA: TGTGCCACCGGAGGCCGACAGGGGGCTTGGGACGAGCAGTACTTC. Its translation: CATGGRQGAWDEQYF.

A remark on this clone: This CDR3 is also generated by other DNA sequences in the sample. V usage is TRBV9 and J usage is TRBJ1-4; 7 bases agree with TRBD1. The CDR3 is 14 residues long. The germline V gene encodes CDR1 SGDLS and CDR2 YYNGEE. V was pared by 3 bases and J by 4 bases, with 3 bases of the junction left unmatched. The CDR3 reads CASSATGLNEKLFF. The CDR3 DNA sequence: TGTGCCAGCAGCGCGACAGGGCTTAATGAAAAACTGTTTTTT.

This clone has just one count. The J gene is TRBJ2-5, the V gene TRBV6-1; the D gene is possibly TRBD2 (6 bases). The CDR3 consists of 14 residues. V lost 1 base, J lost 5 bases, and 11 bases lay in between. CDR1 is MNHNS and CDR2 is SASEGT in the germline V gene. CDR3: CASSEGGVGETQYF. The DNA for the CDR3 is TGTGCCAGCAGTGAAGGGGGGGTTGGGGAGACCCAGTACTTC.

V is TRBV6-5 and J is TRBJ1-5; TRBD1 matches 7 bases. The trim removed 6 bases at V and 7 bases at J, leaving 6 bases unmatched. This CDR3 is built from 13 residues. The germline V gene encodes CDR1 MNHEY and CDR2 SVGAGI. The CDR3: CASSPDRVQPQHF. The DNA of the CDR3 is TGTGCCAGCAGCCCAGACAGGGTGCAGCCCCAGCATTTT.

This clone was counted ten times or more. The chain combines TRBV29-1 with TRBJ1-3; possible D gene TRBD1, 6 bases. With 4 bases removed from V and 4 bases from J, the gap between germline ends came to 11 bases. The germline V gene encodes CDR1 SQVTM and CDR2 ANQGSEA. This CDR3 has 13 amino acids. The CDR3 sequence: CSVAWTEGNTIYF. In DNA form, the CDR3 reads TGCAGCGTTGCCTGGACAGAAGGAAACACCATATATTTT.

The chain has TRBV4-3 and TRBJ2-5; D is perhaps TRBD1 (5 bases). The CDR3 sequence is 17 residues long. V gave up 1 base and J gave up 2 bases, with 17 bases separating them. Germline V gene lookup returns CDR1 LGHNA and CDR2 YSLEER. The CDR3 DNA sequence: TGCGCCAGCAGCCAAGTTGGTAAGGGGCTGGAGCAAGAGACCCAGTACTTC. It translates to CASSQVGKGLEQETQYF.

The chain uses TRBV7-8 and TRBJ2-7, with D maybe TRBD2 (5 bases). Germline CDR1 reads SGHVS; CDR2 reads FQNEAQ. This CDR3 is built from 12 residues. Trimming shortened V by 1 base and J by 7 bases, and 8 bases separated the two germline ends. The CDR3 spells CASSLDGIEQYF. The CDR3 DNA is TGTGCCAGCAGCTTAGACGGGATTGAGCAGTACTTC.

Concerning this clone itself: At the DNA level, this CDR3 is encoded by other sequences in the same sample as well. The chain carries TRBV28 and TRBJ1-5; TRBD1 matches at 7 bases. The CDR3 runs to 14 residues. Germline loops: CDR1 MDHEN, CDR2 SYDVKM. With 5 bases clipped from V and 6 bases from J, the junction kept 7 bases outside the gene matches. CDR3 DNA: TGTGCCAGCAGTCCAAGACAGGGAGGTCAGCCCCAGCATTTT. Amino acids: CASSPRQGGQPQHF.

CDR3 coding DNA: TGTGCCAGCAGTGGACAGGGGCTCGGCTATGGCTACACCTTC. This encodes CASSGQGLGYGYTF. This sequence joins TRBV6-2 or TRBV6-3 and TRBJ1-2, with 9 bases fitting TRBD1. Germline values: CDR1 MNHEY, CDR2 SVGEGT. V lost 5 bases to trimming and J lost 4 bases; unmatched junction nucleotides: 5. CDR3 length: 14 amino acids.

The J gene is TRBJ1-5, the V gene TRBV16, with 8 nucleotides matching TRBD1. The CDR3 is 17 residues long. Germline V CDR1 and CDR2: KGHSY, FQNENV. V shed 0 bases, J shed 5 bases, and the junction held 9 bases outside the gene matches. The CDR3 here is CASSQSDEGQEYQPQHF. In DNA, the CDR3 is TGTGCCAGCAGCCAATCGGATGAGGGACAGGAGTATCAGCCCCAGCATTTT.

The V gene is TRBV30, the J gene TRBJ2-7; the D gene is possibly TRBD1 (6 bases). Germline CDR1 is GTSNPN and CDR2 is SVGIG (reference sequence). This CDR3 is built from 13 residues. Trimming removed 3 bases from V and 3 bases from J, with 12 bases in between. CDR3 region: CAWRRDTGYEQYF. The CDR3 coding sequence is TGTGCCTGGAGAAGGGACACGGGCTACGAGCAGTACTTC.

This chain links TRBV3-1 (or the pseudogene TRBV3-2) with TRBJ2-6; D remains unclear. CDR1 is LGHDT, CDR2 YNNKEL, per germline (reference sequence). This CDR3 has 15 residues. V was cut by 4 bases and J by 0 bases, with 7 bases left in between. This CDR3 reads CASSPTNSGANVLTF. CDR3 nucleotides: TGTGCCAGCAGCCCCACTAACTCTGGGGCCAACGTCCTGACTTTC.

This clone was observed a handful of times. The chain carries TRBV6-5 and TRBJ2-1, with 11 bases that match TRBD1. Germline trimming cut 6 bases from V and 2 bases from J; bases unmatched to any gene: 3. This CDR3 comprises 15 residues. Germline V gene sequence: CDR1 MNHEY, CDR2 SVGAGI. This CDR3 reads CASSQDRGPYNEQFF. In nucleotides, the CDR3 is TGTGCCAGCAGCCAGGACAGGGGGCCCTACAATGAGCAGTTCTTC.

The gene calls are TRBV9 and TRBJ1-3; weak D call: TRBD1 (6 bases). The germline V gene encodes CDR1 SGDLS and CDR2 YYNGEE. This CDR3 has 16 residues. V lost 4 bases, J lost 0 bases, and 14 bases lay in between. CDR3 bases: TGTGCCAGCAGCCCACGACAGGCCGGCTCTGGAAACACCATATATTTT. The encoded protein is CASSPRQAGSGNTIYF.

The chain couples TRBV28 to TRBJ2-7; D not resolved. Trimming cost V 3 bases and J 0 bases, with 9 bases left between them. The CDR3 has 14 amino acids. The germline CDR1 and CDR2 sequences are MDHEN and SYDVKM. The CDR3 here is CASSLFGRSYEQYF. CDR3 nucleotides: TGTGCCAGCAGTTTGTTTGGGCGCTCCTACGAGCAGTACTTC.

The table lists this clone with a count of one. The chain has TRBV4-3 and TRBJ2-1, with 7 positions matching TRBD2. The germline V gene has CDR1 LGHNA and CDR2 YSLEER. CDR3 size: 16 residues. V gave up 0 bases and J gave up 9 bases; unmatched junction bases: 11. For the CDR3, the DNA is TGCGCCAGCAGCCAAGATCGCGGGACTATAGGTGGTGAGCAGTTCTTC. Residues: CASSQDRGTIGGEQFF.

The chain carries TRBV28 and TRBJ1-2, with TRBD1 matching over 8 bases. With 5 bases clipped from V and 8 bases from J, the junction kept 7 bases outside the gene matches. Germline-derived CDR1 and CDR2 are MDHEN and SYDVKM. The CDR3 consists of 13 residues. The DNA of the CDR3 is TGTGCCAGCAGTGCCTGGACAGGGTTCGGCTACACCTTC. It codes for CASSAWTGFGYTF.

The chain uses TRBV27 and TRBJ2-1, with TRBD2 matching over 8 bases. This CDR3 comprises 16 residues. Germline V CDR1 and CDR2: MNHEY, SMNVEV (reference sequence). With 6 bases clipped from V and 5 bases from J, the junction kept 12 bases outside the gene matches. The CDR3 loop reads CASSRRLATLHNEQFF. CDR3 DNA: TGTGCCAGCAGCCGGCGACTAGCGACCCTCCACAATGAGCAGTTCTTC.